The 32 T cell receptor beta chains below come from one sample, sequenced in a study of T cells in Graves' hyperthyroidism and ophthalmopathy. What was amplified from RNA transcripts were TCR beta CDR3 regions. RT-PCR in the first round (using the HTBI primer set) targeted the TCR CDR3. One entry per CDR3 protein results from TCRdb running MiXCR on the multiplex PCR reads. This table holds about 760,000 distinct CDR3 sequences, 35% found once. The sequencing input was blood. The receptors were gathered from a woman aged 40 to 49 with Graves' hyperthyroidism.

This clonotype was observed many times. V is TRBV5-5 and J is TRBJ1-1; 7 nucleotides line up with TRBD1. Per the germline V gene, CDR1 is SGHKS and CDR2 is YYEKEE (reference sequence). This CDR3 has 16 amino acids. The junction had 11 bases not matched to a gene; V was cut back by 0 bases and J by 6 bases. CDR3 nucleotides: TGTGCCAGCAGCTTGGCCTTCAGAGGGGGCTTCTCTGAAGCTTTCTTT. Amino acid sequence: CASSLAFRGGFSEAFF.

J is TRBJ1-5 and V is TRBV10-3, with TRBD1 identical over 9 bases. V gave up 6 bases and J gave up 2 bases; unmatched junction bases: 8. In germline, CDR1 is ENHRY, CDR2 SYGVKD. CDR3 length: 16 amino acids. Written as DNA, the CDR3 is TGTGCCATCAGGGAACGGACAGGGGTAGGCAATCAGCCCCAGCATTTT. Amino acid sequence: CAIRERTGVGNQPQHF.

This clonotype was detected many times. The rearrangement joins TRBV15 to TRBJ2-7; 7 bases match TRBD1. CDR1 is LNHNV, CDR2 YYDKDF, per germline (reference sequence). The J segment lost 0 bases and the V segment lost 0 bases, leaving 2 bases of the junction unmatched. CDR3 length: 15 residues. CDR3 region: CATSRDRQGSYEQYF. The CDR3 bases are TGTGCCACCAGCAGAGATCGACAGGGCTCCTACGAGCAGTACTTC.

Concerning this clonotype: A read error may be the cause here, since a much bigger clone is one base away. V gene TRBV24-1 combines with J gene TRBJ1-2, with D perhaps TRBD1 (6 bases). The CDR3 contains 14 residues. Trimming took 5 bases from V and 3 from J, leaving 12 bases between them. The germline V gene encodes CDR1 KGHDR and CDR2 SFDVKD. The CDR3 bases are TGTGCCACCAGTGGGATCGGGGGCGACTATGGCTACACCTTC. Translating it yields CATSGIGGDYGYTF.

The CDR3 reads CASSPRDQHTGELFF. As DNA, the CDR3 is TGTGCCAGCAGCCCAAGGGACCAGCACACCGGGGAGCTGTTTTTT. The chain combines TRBV12-3 or TRBV12-4 with TRBJ2-2; D tentatively fits TRBD1 or TRBD2 (5 bases each). The CDR3 is made up of 15 amino acids. Trimming removed 6 bases from V and 3 bases from J, with 14 bases in between.

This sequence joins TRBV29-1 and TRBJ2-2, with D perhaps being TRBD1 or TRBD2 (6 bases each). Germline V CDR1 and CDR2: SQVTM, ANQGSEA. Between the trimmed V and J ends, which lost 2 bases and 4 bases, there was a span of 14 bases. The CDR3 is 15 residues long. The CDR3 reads CSVEPQGGGTGELFF. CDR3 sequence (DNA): TGCAGCGTTGAACCACAGGGAGGTGGCACCGGGGAGCTGTTTTTT.

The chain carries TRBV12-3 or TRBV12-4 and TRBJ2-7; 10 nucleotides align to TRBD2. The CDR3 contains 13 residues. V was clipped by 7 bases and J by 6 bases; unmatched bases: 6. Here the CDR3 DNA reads TGTGCCAGCACCCTAGCGGGAGACTCCGAGCAGTACTTC. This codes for CASTLAGDSEQYF.

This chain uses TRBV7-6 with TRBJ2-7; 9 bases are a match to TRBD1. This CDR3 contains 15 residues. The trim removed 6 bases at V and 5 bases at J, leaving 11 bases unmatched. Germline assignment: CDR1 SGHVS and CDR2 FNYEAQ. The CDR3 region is CASSLFADRGDEQYF. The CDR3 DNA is TGTGCCAGCAGTTTATTTGCGGACAGGGGAGACGAGCAGTACTTC. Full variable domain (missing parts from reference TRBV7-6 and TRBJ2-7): GAGVSQSPRYKVTKRGQDVALRCDPISGHVSLYWYRQALGQGPEFLTYFNYEAQQDKSGLPNDRFSAERPEGSISTLTIQRTEQRDSAMYRCASSLFADRGDEQYFGPGTRLTVT.

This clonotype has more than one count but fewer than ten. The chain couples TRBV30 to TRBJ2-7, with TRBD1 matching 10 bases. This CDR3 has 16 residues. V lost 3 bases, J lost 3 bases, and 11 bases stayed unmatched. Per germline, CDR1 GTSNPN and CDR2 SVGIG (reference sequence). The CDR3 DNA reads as TGTGCCTGGAGCCTAGGGACAGGGGTGAGGGTCTACGAGCAGTACTTC. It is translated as CAWSLGTGVRVYEQYF.

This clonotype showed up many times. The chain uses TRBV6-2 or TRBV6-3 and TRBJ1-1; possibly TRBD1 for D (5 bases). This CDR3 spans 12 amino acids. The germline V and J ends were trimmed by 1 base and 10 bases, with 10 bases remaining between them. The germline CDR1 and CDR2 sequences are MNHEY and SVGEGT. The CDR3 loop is CASSYFGQGAFF. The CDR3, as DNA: TGTGCCAGCAGTTACTTCGGACAAGGAGCTTTCTTT.

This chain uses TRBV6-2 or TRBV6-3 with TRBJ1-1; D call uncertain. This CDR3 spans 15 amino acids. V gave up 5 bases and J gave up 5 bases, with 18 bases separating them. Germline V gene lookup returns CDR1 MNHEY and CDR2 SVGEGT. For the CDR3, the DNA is TGTGCCAGCAGTCCGGGCGTCCTCGGGAGGACTGAAGCTTTCTTT. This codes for CASSPGVLGRTEAFF.

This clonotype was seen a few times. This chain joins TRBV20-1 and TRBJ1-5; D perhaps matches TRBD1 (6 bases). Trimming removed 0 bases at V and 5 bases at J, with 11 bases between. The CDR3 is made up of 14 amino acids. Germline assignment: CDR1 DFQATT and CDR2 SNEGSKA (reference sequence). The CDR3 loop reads CSAREPQGDQPQHF. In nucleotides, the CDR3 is TGCAGTGCTAGAGAACCACAGGGAGATCAGCCCCAGCATTTT.

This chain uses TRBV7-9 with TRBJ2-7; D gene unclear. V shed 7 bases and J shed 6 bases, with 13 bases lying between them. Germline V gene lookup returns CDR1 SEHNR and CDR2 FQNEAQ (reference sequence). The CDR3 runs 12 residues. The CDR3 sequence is CASTPDPREQYF. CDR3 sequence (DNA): TGTGCCAGCACCCCGGACCCCCGCGAGCAGTACTTC. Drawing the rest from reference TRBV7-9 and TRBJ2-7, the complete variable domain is DTGVSQNPRHKITKRGQNVTFRCDPISEHNRLYWYRQTLGQGPEFLTYFQNEAQLEKSRLLSDRFSAERPKGSFSTLEIQRTEQGDSAMYLCASTPDPREQYFGPGTRLTVT.

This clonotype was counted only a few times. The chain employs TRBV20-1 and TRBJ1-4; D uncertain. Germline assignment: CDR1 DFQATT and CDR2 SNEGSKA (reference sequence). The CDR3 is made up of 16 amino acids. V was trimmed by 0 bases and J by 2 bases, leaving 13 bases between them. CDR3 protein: CSARDPHGPTNEKLFF. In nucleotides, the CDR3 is TGCAGTGCTAGAGATCCTCACGGACCCACTAATGAAAAACTGTTTTTT.

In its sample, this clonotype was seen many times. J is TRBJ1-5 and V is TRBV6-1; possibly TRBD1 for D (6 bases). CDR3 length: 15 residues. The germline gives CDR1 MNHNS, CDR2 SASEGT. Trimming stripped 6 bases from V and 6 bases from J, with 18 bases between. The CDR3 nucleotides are TGTGCCAGCAGCCATCCAGGGGTTACTGTTCAGCCCCAGCATTTT. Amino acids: CASSHPGVTVQPQHF.

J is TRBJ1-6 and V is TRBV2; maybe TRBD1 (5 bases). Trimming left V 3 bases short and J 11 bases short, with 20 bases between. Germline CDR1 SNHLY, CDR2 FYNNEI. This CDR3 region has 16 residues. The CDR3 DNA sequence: TGTGCCAGCAGTGATTCCAGTGGCTGGGGGTCGCCACCCCTCCACTTT. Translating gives CASSDSSGWGSPPLHF.

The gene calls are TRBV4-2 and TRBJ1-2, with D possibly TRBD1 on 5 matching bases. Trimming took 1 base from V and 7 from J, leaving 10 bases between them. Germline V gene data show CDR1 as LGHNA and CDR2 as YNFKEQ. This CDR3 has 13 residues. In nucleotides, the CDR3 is TGTGCCAGCAGCCAAGGTGGAGGGGCTGGCTACACCTTC. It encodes CASSQGGGAGYTF.

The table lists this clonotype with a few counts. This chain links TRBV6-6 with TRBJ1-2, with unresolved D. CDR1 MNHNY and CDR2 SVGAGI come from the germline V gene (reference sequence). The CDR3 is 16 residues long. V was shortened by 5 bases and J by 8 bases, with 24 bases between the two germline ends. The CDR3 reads CASSATGKMNLGGYTF. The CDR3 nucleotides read TGTGCCAGCAGTGCGACGGGTAAAATGAACCTTGGAGGCTACACCTTC.

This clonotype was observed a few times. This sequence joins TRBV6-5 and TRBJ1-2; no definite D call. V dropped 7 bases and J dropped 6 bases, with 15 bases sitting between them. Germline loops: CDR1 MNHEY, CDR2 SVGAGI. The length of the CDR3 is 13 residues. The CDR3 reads CASTPGVSNGYTF. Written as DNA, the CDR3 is TGTGCCAGCACCCCCGGGGTTTCGAATGGCTACACCTTC.

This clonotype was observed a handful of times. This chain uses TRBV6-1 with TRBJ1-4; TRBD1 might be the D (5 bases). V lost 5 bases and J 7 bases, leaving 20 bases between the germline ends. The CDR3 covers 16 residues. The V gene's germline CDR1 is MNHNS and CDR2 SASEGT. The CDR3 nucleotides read TGTGCCAGCAGTCCTCCCCGGGGCAGCGCGGGTGAAAAACTGTTTTTT. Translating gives CASSPPRGSAGEKLFF.

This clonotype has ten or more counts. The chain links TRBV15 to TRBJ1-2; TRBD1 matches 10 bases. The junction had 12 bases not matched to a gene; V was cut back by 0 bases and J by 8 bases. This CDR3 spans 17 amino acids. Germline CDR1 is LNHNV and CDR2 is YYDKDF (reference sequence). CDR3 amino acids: CATSRDPRQGALGGYTF. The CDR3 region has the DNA TGTGCCACCAGCAGAGATCCGAGACAGGGGGCGTTGGGCGGCTACACCTTC.

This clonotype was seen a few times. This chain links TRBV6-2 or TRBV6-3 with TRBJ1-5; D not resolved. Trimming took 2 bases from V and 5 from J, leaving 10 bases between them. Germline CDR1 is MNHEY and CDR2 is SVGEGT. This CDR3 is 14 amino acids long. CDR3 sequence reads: CASSYGSVDQPQHF. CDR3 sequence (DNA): TGTGCCAGCAGTTACGGGTCGGTCGATCAGCCCCAGCATTTT.

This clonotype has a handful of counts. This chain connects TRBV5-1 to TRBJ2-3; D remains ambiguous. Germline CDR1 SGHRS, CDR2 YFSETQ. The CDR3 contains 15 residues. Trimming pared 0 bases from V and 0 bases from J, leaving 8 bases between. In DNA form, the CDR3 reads TGCGCCAGCAGCTTGGTTTCTAGTAGCACAGATACGCAGTATTTT. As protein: CASSLVSSSTDTQYF.

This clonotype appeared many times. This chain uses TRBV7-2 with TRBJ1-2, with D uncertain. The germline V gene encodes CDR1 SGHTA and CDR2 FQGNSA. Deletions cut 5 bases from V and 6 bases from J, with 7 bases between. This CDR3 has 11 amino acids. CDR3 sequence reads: CASSPRDGYTF. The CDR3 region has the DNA TGTGCCAGCAGCCCGAGGGATGGCTACACCTTC.

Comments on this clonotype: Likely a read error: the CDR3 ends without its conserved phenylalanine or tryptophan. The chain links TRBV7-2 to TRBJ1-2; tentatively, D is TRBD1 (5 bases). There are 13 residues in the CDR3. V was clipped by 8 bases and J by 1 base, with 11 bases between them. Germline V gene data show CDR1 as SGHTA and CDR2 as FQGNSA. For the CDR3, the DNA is TGTGCCAGCCGGGGGGGGGGTAACTATGGCTACACCCTC. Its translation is CASRGGGNYGYTL.

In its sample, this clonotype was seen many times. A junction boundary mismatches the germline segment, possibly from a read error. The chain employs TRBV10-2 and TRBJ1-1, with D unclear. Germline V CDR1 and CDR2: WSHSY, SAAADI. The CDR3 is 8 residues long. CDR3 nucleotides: TGTGCCAGCAGTGAAGCTTTCTTT. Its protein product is CASSEAFF.

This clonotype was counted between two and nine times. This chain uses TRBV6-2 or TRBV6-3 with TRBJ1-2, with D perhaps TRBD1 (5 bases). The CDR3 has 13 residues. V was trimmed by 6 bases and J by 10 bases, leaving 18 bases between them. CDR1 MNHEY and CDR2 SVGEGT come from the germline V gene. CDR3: CASRDSAIVHYTF. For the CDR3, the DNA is TGTGCCAGCAGAGACAGTGCCATCGTACACTACACCTTC.

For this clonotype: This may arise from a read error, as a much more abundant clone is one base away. The CDR3 region is CASSGLGDGQYF. CDR3 bases: TGCGCCAGCAGTGGACTAGGCGACGGGCAGTACTTC. The chain uses TRBV10-2 and TRBJ2-7; D possibly corresponds to TRBD2 (6 bases). Germline loops: CDR1 WSHSY, CDR2 SAAADI. CDR3 length: 12 residues. V was trimmed by 4 bases and J by 9 bases, leaving 13 bases between them.

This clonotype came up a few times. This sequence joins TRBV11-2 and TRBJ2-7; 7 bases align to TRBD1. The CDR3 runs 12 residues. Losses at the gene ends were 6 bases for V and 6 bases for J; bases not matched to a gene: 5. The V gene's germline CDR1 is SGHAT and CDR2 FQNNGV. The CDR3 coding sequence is TGTGCCAGCAGTGTTCAGGGGGTCGAGCAGTACTTC. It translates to CASSVQGVEQYF.

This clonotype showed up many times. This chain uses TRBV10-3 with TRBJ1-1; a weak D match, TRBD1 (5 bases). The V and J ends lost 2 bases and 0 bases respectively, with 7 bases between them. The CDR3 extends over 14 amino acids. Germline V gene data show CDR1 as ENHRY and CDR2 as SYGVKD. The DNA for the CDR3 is TGTGCCATCAGTGAGAGGGGAGTGAACACTGAAGCTTTCTTT. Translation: CAISERGVNTEAFF.

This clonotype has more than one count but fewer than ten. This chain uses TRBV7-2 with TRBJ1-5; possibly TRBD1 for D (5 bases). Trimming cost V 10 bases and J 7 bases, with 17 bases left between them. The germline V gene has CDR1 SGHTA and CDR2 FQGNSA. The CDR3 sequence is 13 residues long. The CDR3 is CATGGEGNQPQHF. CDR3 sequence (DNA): TGTGCCACCGGAGGGGAGGGTAACCAGCCCCAGCATTTT.

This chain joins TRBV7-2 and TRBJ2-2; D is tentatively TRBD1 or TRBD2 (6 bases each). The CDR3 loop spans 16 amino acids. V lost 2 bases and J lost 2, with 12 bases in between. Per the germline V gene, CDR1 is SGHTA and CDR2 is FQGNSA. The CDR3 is CASSLNGGPNTGELFF. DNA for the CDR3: TGTGCCAGCAGCTTAAATGGGGGGCCCAACACCGGGGAGCTGTTTTTT. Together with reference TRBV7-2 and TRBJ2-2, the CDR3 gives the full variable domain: GAGVSQSPSNKVTEKGKDVELRCDPISGHTALYWYRQSLGQGLEFLIYFQGNSAPDKSGLPSDRFSAERTGGSVSTLTIQRTQQEDSAVYLCASSLNGGPNTGELFFGEGSRLTVL.